What follows are 25 T cell receptor beta chains derived from one specimen sequenced in a study of technical replicates of blood from a few donors. TCRdb keeps only in-frame clones here, not all; method: immunoSEQ multiplex PCR. The sample yields 55,000 to 75,000 clones, 85% to 95% seen once. The source material was PBMCs. The receptors stem from a human donor in good health. Some clones in this sample may be carry-over from other donors' samples.

The chain uses TRBV7-2 and TRBJ2-2, with D tentatively TRBD2 (5 bases). The CDR3 extends over 14 amino acids. Germline-derived CDR1 and CDR2 are SGHTA and FQGNSA. With 5 bases removed from V and 6 bases from J, the gap between germline ends came to 13 bases. This chain's CDR3 is CASSPNRGAGELFF. As DNA, the CDR3 is TGTGCCAGCAGCCCCAACCGGGGTGCCGGGGAGCTGTTTTTT.

CDR3 nucleotide sequence: TGTGCCAGTAGTATAGGGGCGGGAGCGGGCTATGGCTACACCTTC. This encodes CASSIGAGAGYGYTF. The V gene is TRBV19, the J gene TRBJ1-2; no firm D call. Germline V gene sequence: CDR1 LNHDA, CDR2 SQIVND (reference sequence). The V gene lost 1 base and the J gene lost 4 bases, with 13 bases spanning the gap. The CDR3 is 15 amino acids. Together with reference TRBV19 and TRBJ1-2, the CDR3 gives the full variable domain: DGGITQSPKYLFRKEGQNVTLSCEQNLNHDAMYWYRQDPGQGLRLIYYSQIVNDFQKGDIAEGYSVSREKKESFPLTVTSAQKNPTAFYLCASSIGAGAGYGYTFGSGTRLTVV.

The V call is TRBV9, the J call TRBJ1-2; no definite D call. Trimming pared 2 bases from V and 8 bases from J, leaving 19 bases between. This CDR3 region has 15 residues. Looked up from germline, CDR1 is SGDLS and CDR2 is YYNGEE. The CDR3 coding sequence is TGTGCCAGCAGCGTTTCAACCTCAAGGCCGGGAGGCTACACCTTC. Its protein is CASSVSTSRPGGYTF.

The chain combines TRBV27 with TRBJ2-2, with D hard to call. The V end lost 6 bases, the J end lost 8 bases, and 10 bases lay between the germline ends. Germline assignment: CDR1 MNHEY and CDR2 SMNVEV (reference sequence). The CDR3 spans 12 residues. The CDR3 coding sequence is TGTGCCAGCAGAATCCCGACTGGGGAGCTGTTTTTT. This codes for CASRIPTGELFF.

For this clone: The junction departs from the called germline gene at one end, perhaps through a read error. The chain links TRBV6-1 to TRBJ1-2; 8 positions match TRBD1. CDR1 is MNHNS, CDR2 SASEGT, per germline. This CDR3 has 15 residues. The CDR3 DNA follows: TGTGCCAGCAATGAATGGGGACAGGCCGACTATGGCTACACCTTC. Protein: CASNEWGQADYGYTF.

This chain connects TRBV6-5 to TRBJ2-7; 8 nucleotides line up with TRBD1. The CDR3 is 14 residues long. The germline V gene has CDR1 MNHEY and CDR2 SVGAGI. The ends lost 6 bases at V and 6 bases at J; junction bases unmatched: 10. The CDR3 DNA reads as TGTGCCAGCAGAGACAGGGGCGATGGGGGCGAGCAGTACTTC. Translation gives CASRDRGDGGEQYF.

The V and J genes are TRBV13 and TRBJ2-7; TRBD2 aligns across 8 bases. The CDR3 loop spans 16 amino acids. V lost 5 bases to trimming and J lost 0 bases; unmatched junction nucleotides: 9. Germline V gene sequence: CDR1 PRHDT, CDR2 FYEKMQ (reference sequence). In DNA, the CDR3 is TGTGCCAGCAGCCAACAACTAGCGGTGAGCTCCTACGAGCAGTACTTC. This gives the protein CASSQQLAVSSYEQYF.

This rearrangement joins TRBV30 to TRBJ2-1; 8 bases agree with TRBD2. This CDR3 comprises 16 residues. Germline values: CDR1 GTSNPN, CDR2 SVGIG (reference sequence). The V segment lost 3 bases and the J segment 3 bases; nucleotides outside the gene matches: 10. The CDR3 DNA reads TGTGCCTGGAGGACGAGCGGGAGAGGAGGCTACAATGAGCAGTTCTTC. Translation: CAWRTSGRGGYNEQFF.

V gene TRBV7-2 combines with J gene TRBJ1-2; no clear D gene. Germline lookup yields CDR1 SGHTA and CDR2 FQGNSA. This CDR3 has 12 residues. The V gene lost 5 bases and the J gene lost 4 bases, with 8 bases spanning the gap. The CDR3 DNA reads TGTGCCAGCAGCACCCGCGGCTATGGCTACACCTTC. Translated: CASSTRGYGYTF.

The rearrangement uses TRBV6-5 and TRBJ2-3, with 7 bases fitting TRBD2. Germline V gene sequence: CDR1 MNHEY, CDR2 SVGAGI. The trim removed 5 bases at V and 4 bases at J, leaving 3 bases unmatched. This CDR3 comprises 13 residues. The CDR3 sequence: CASSNREADTQYF. CDR3 nucleotide sequence: TGTGCCAGCAGTAATCGGGAGGCAGATACGCAGTATTTT.

V and J are TRBV7-8 and TRBJ1-1; D may be TRBD1 (5 bases). The length of the CDR3 is 13 residues. Germline CDR1 and CDR2: SGHVS and FQNEAQ. Trimming shortened V by 1 base and J by 7 bases, and 10 bases separated the two germline ends. CDR3 sequence reads: CASSLGQGGEAFF. In nucleotides, the CDR3 is TGTGCCAGCAGCTTAGGCCAGGGTGGTGAAGCTTTCTTT.

The rearrangement uses TRBV5-1 and TRBJ1-4; 8 nucleotides line up with TRBD1. The CDR3 extends over 17 amino acids. CDR1 and CDR2 (germline): SGHRS, YFSETQ. V was clipped by 4 bases and J by 1 base; unmatched bases: 9. In nucleotides, the CDR3 is TGCGCCAGCAGCCCGGCGGCAGGGGGCGGAACTAATGAAAAACTGTTTTTT. It yields the protein CASSPAAGGGTNEKLFF.

This sequence joins TRBV5-1 and TRBJ2-5, with TRBD1 matching over 8 bases. The germline V gene encodes CDR1 SGHRS and CDR2 YFSETQ. V lost 4 bases to trimming and J lost 2 bases; unmatched junction nucleotides: 4. CDR3 length: 14 amino acids. The CDR3 here is CASSGQGQQETQYF. For the CDR3, the DNA is TGCGCCAGCAGCGGACAGGGCCAGCAAGAGACCCAGTACTTC.

V gene TRBV2 combines with J gene TRBJ2-7, with D maybe TRBD2 (6 bases). The germline V gene has CDR1 SNHLY and CDR2 FYNNEI. V was cut by 5 bases and J by 2 bases, with 13 bases left in between. CDR3 length equals 14 residues. CDR3 sequence: CASSPGTHPYEQYF. DNA of the CDR3: TGTGCCAGCAGTCCCGGGACTCACCCCTACGAGCAGTACTTC.

This clone was seen just once. This chain connects TRBV9 to TRBJ1-4; D is unclear. CDR1 and CDR2 from the germline V gene are SGDLS and YYNGEE. V lost 2 bases and J lost 4, with 12 bases in between. This CDR3 contains 15 residues. The CDR3 region is CASSVRESNNEKLFF. As DNA, the CDR3 is TGTGCCAGCAGCGTGAGGGAGAGTAATAATGAAAAACTGTTTTTT.

J is TRBJ2-4 and V is TRBV5-1, with D possibly being TRBD2 (6 bases). The CDR3 is 12 amino acids. The ends were cut back, 5 bases at V and 8 bases at J, with 11 bases in the middle. CDR1 is SGHRS, CDR2 YFSETQ, per germline. This CDR3 is CASRKLADIQYF. CDR3 coding DNA: TGCGCCAGCAGAAAACTAGCAGACATTCAGTACTTC.

This clone was seen once. Other DNA sequences from this sample encode an identical CDR3 as well. This rearrangement joins TRBV7-9 to TRBJ2-7; D possibly corresponds to TRBD2 (5 bases). Germline V gene lookup returns CDR1 SEHNR and CDR2 FQNEAQ (reference sequence). The CDR3 length is 12 residues. Trimming removed 6 bases at V and 5 bases at J, with 11 bases between. CDR3 region: CASSHGDHEQYF. CDR3 bases: TGTGCCAGCAGTCACGGGGATCACGAGCAGTACTTC.

This clone has only one observation. The chain uses TRBV7-8 and TRBJ2-7, with D perhaps TRBD1 (5 bases). Trimming removed 1 base from V and 4 bases from J, with 8 bases in between. Per the germline V gene, CDR1 is SGHVS and CDR2 is FQNEAQ. The CDR3 sequence is 13 residues long. The CDR3 loop reads CASSLDRRYEQYF. DNA of the CDR3: TGTGCCAGCAGCTTAGACAGGCGATACGAGCAGTACTTC.

The chain joins TRBV10-3 to TRBJ1-2, with 8 bases matching TRBD1. Unmatched junction bases numbered 8, after V lost 5 bases and J lost 6 bases. The CDR3 sequence is 14 residues long. In germline, CDR1 is ENHRY, CDR2 SYGVKD. In DNA, the CDR3 is TGTGCCATCAGTACAGGGGGAAGTTCCAATGGCTACACCTTC. It translates to CAISTGGSSNGYTF.

This sequence joins TRBV5-8 and TRBJ2-3; 8 nucleotides align to TRBD2. The ends lost 0 bases at V and 1 base at J; junction bases unmatched: 4. The CDR3 extends over 16 amino acids. Germline values: CDR1 SGHTS, CDR2 YDEGEE. CDR3 protein: CASSLGVSGGTDTQYF. CDR3 DNA: TGTGCCAGCAGCTTGGGGGTTAGCGGGGGCACAGATACGCAGTATTTT.

V gene TRBV6-1 combines with J gene TRBJ1-2; 8 bases align to TRBD1. CDR1 MNHNS and CDR2 SASEGT come from the germline V gene. The CDR3 totals 14 residues. Losses at the gene ends were 6 bases for V and 4 bases for J; bases not matched to a gene: 7. The CDR3 nucleotides are TGTGCCAGCAGCCCCGGGACAGGACCCTATGGCTACACCTTC. This gives the protein CASSPGTGPYGYTF.

The chain has TRBV29-1 and TRBJ1-5; TRBD1 agrees at 9 bases. V shed 8 bases and J 3 bases; nucleotides not matched to a gene: 8. The CDR3 is 14 amino acids. CDR1 SQVTM and CDR2 ANQGSEA come from the germline V gene. CDR3 sequence: CSIRQGGTNQPQHF. The CDR3 region has the DNA TGCAGCATTCGACAGGGGGGAACCAATCAGCCCCAGCATTTT.

The V and J genes are TRBV9 and TRBJ2-6, with a possible D match to TRBD2 (6 bases). V was pared by 1 base and J by 9 bases, with 11 bases between. Germline CDR1 SGDLS, CDR2 YYNGEE. The CDR3 runs 14 residues. Here the CDR3 DNA reads TGTGCCAGCAGCGTACTATCCGGGAGCAACGTCCTGACTTTC. As protein: CASSVLSGSNVLTF.

This clone has more than one count but fewer than ten. The identical CDR3 is also encoded by other nucleotide sequences in the sample. V usage is TRBV30 and J usage is TRBJ1-2; TRBD1 might be the D (6 bases). Germline V lookup: CDR1 GTSNPN, CDR2 SVGIG (reference sequence). The CDR3 length is 13 residues. V dropped 3 bases and J dropped 1 base, with 9 bases sitting between them. The CDR3 region is CAWSVDSNYGYTF. As DNA, the CDR3 is TGTGCCTGGAGCGTGGACAGTAACTATGGCTACACCTTC.

The rearrangement links TRBV7-2 to TRBJ2-3; a possible D gene is TRBD2 (5 bases). Germline assignment: CDR1 SGHTA and CDR2 FQGNSA. This CDR3 is 16 amino acids long. Trimming cost V 4 bases and J 1 base, with 15 bases left between them. The CDR3 reads CASSSTRGRRTDTQYF. Written as DNA, the CDR3 is TGTGCCAGCAGCTCAACCCGAGGGCGACGCACAGATACGCAGTATTTT.